A selection of T cell receptor beta chains follows, all from one sample in a study of T cells in Graves' hyperthyroidism and ophthalmopathy. In TCRdb, the multiplex PCR reads were re-called with MiXCR into one record per CDR3 protein. The sample holds some 300,000 distinct CDR3 sequences, 16% seen once. The sample was blood. All receptors come from a man aged 25-40 years with Graves' hyperthyroidism. Both conserved end residues are part of each CDR3.

v_call	j_call	cdr3_aa
TRBV6-1	TRBJ2-1	CASSPAGYNEQFF
TRBV24-1	TRBJ2-3	CATSWGQGTDTQYF
TRBV3-1	TRBJ2-3	CASSPGQAWTQYF
TRBV7-6	TRBJ2-5	CASSTTTGGKETQYF
TRBV2	TRBJ1-6	CASRPRQGGNSPLHF
TRBV12-3/TRBV12-4	TRBJ1-1	CASSLAEIEAFF
TRBV11-2	TRBJ2-3	CASSMTRLRSSTDTQYF
TRBV4-1	TRBJ2-1	CASSRTSGRDNEQFF
TRBV20-1	TRBJ2-1	CSAREVSSYNEQFF
TRBV20-1	TRBJ1-4	CSARPGGPAKLFF
TRBV6-1	TRBJ1-4	CASSEGGETNEKLFF
TRBV19	TRBJ1-4	CASSMGGRREKLFF
TRBV5-8	TRBJ2-7	CASSPQLHYEQYF
TRBV29-1	TRBJ2-5	CSVRKEARAGETQYF
TRBV24-1	TRBJ2-2	CATSDPGTGVAGELFF
TRBV7-8	TRBJ1-5	CASAADNQPQHF
TRBV11-2	TRBJ2-5	CASSLRLAEAQYF
TRBV7-2	TRBJ2-1	CASSPRPGGTEQFF
TRBV12-3/TRBV12-4	TRBJ1-1	CASSGAIMNTEAFF
TRBV7-9	TRBJ2-1	CASSLMGRGGNEQFF
TRBV2	TRBJ2-3	CASRVSQFTDTQYF
TRBV12-3/TRBV12-4	TRBJ2-1	CASSLGGNEQLF
TRBV12-3/TRBV12-4	TRBJ2-7	CASSLARGLAYEQYF
TRBV7-3	TRBJ2-1	CASSTSGTLYPNEQFF
TRBV24-1	TRBJ2-3	CATSDPGTGEGIALDTQYF
TRBV29-1	TRBJ1-1	CSVGARNTEAFF
TRBV3-1	TRBJ1-4	CASSHLGQGSEKLFF
TRBV7-9	TRBJ2-5	CASSLVHLLIQETQYF
TRBV2	TRBJ2-1	CASTGVSNNEQFF
TRBV30	TRBJ1-5	CAWSVSAGPQHF
TRBV29-1	TRBJ1-1	CSERGPLEAFF
TRBV29-1	TRBJ2-1	CSVGQANEQFF
TRBV5-6	TRBJ1-5	CASSLGDRAWHF
TRBV30	TRBJ1-2	CAWSTGYGYTF
TRBV30	TRBJ2-7	CAWSVGEAEQYF
TRBV5-1	TRBJ1-2	CASSPGTGNIQGYGYTF
TRBV12-5	TRBJ1-2	CASGRTGGPGGYTF
TRBV24-1	NA	CATRRQGDYNEQYF
TRBV3-1	TRBJ2-2	CASSWRDSGELFF
TRBV7-9	TRBJ2-7	CASSLSGLFYEQYF
TRBV2	TRBJ2-1	CASSSRASYNEQFF
TRBV19	TRBJ2-1	CASRYTSGSSYNEQFF